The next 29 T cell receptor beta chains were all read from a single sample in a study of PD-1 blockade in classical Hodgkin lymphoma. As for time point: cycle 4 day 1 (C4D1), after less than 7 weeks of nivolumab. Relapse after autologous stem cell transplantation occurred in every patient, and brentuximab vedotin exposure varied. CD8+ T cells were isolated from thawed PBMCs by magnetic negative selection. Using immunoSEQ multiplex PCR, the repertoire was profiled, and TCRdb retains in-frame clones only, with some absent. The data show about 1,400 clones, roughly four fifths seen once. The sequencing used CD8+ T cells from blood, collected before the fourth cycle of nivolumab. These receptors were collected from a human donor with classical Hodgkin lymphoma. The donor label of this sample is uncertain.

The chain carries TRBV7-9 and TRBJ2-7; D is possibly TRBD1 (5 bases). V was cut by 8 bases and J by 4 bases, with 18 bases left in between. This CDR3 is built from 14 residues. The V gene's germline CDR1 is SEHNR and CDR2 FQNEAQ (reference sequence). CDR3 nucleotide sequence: TGTGCCAGCGGAACGTCAGGGCAACAGTACGAGCAGTACTTC. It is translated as CASGTSGQQYEQYF.

The CDR3 loop reads CASSGADTQYF. CDR3 nucleotide sequence: TGTGCCAGCAGCGGAGCAGATACGCAGTATTTT. The V call is TRBV9, the J call TRBJ2-3; D is unclear. This CDR3 comprises 11 residues. Trimming took 3 bases from V and 4 from J, leaving 3 bases between them. Germline values: CDR1 SGDLS, CDR2 YYNGEE.

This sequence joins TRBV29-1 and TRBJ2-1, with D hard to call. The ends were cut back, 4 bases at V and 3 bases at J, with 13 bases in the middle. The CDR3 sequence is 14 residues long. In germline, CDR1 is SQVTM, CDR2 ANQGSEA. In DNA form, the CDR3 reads TGCAGCGTTGGGGCGAATCTTGACTACAATGAGCAGTTCTTC. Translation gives CSVGANLDYNEQFF.

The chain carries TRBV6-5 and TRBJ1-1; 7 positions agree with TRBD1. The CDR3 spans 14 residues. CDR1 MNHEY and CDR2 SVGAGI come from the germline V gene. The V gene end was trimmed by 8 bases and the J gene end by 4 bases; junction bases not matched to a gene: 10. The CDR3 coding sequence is TGTGCCAGCGGTCTCAGGGGGTCGGGCACTGAAGCTTTCTTT. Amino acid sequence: CASGLRGSGTEAFF.

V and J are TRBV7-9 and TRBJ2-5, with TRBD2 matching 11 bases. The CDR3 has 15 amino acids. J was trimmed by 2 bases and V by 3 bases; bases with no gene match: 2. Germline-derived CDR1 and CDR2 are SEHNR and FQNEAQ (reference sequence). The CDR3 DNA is TGTGCCAGCAGCTTTATAGCGGGGGGGCAAGAGACCCAGTACTTC. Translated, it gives CASSFIAGGQETQYF.

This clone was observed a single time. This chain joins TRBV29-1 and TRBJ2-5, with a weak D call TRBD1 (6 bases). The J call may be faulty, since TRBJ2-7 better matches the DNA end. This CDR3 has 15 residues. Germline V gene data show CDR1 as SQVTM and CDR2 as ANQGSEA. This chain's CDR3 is CSVADLGHYSYEQYF. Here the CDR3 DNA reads TGCAGCGTGGCTGACCTGGGACATTACTCCTACGAGCAGTACTTC.

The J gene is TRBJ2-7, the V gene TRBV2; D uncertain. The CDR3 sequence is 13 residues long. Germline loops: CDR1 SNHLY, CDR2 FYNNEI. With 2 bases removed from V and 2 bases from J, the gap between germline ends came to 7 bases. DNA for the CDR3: TGTGCCAGCAGTGAATCAGCGACCTACGAGCAGTACTTC. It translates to CASSESATYEQYF.

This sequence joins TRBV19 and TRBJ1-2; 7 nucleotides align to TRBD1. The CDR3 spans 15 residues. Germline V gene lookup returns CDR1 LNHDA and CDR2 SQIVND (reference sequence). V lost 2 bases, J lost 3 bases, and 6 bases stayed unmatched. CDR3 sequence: CASSITDRAYYGYTF. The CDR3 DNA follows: TGTGCCAGTAGTATAACCGACAGGGCCTACTATGGCTACACCTTC.

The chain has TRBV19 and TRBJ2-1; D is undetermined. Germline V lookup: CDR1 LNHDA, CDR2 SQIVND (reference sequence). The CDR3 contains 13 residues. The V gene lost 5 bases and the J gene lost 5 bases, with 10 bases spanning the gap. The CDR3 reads CASSYLNNNEQFF. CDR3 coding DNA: TGTGCCAGTAGTTACCTGAACAACAATGAGCAGTTCTTC.

In DNA form, the CDR3 reads TGTGCCAGCAGCCTAGGGACAGAAACGTCGGCAACTAATGAAAAACTGTTTTTT. Protein product: CASSLGTETSATNEKLFF. The gene calls are TRBV9 and TRBJ1-4, with 7 bases matching TRBD1. The junction had 12 bases not matched to a gene; V was cut back by 4 bases and J by 0 bases. The CDR3 totals 18 residues. CDR1 SGDLS and CDR2 YYNGEE come from the germline V gene.

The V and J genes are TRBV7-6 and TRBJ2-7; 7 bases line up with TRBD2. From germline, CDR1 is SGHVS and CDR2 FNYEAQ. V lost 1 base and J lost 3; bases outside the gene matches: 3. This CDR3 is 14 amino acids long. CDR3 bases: TGTGCCAGCAGCTTAGTCGGGGAGGGCTACGAGCAGTACTTC. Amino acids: CASSLVGEGYEQYF.

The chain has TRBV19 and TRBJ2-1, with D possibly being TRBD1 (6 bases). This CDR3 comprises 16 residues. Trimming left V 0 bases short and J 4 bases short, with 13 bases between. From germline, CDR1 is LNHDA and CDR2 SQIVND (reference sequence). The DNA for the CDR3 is TGTGCCAGTAGTATAGATCCGGGACACCTGTACAATGAGCAGTTCTTC. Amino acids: CASSIDPGHLYNEQFF. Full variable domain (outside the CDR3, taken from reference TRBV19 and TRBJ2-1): DGGITQSPKYLFRKEGQNVTLSCEQNLNHDAMYWYRQDPGQGLRLIYYSQIVNDFQKGDIAEGYSVSREKKESFPLTVTSAQKNPTAFYLCASSIDPGHLYNEQFFGPGTRLTVL.

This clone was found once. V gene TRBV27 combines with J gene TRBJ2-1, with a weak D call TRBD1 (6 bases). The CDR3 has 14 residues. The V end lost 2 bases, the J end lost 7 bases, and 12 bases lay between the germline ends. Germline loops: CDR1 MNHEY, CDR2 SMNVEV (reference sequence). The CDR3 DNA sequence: TGTGCCAGCAGTTTAGGTACAGGGTGGAATGAGCAGTTCTTC. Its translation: CASSLGTGWNEQFF.

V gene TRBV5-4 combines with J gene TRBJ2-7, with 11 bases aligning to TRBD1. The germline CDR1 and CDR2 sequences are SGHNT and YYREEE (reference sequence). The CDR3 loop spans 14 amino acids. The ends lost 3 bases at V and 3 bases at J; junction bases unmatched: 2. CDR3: CASSYGTGGYEQYF. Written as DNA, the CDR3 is TGTGCCAGCAGCTACGGGACAGGGGGCTACGAGCAGTACTTC.

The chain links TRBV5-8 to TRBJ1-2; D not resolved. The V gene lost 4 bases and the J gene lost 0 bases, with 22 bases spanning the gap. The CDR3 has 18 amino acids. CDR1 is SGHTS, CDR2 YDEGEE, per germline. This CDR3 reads CASSLDPLAESANYGYTF. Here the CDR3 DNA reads TGTGCCAGCAGCCTCGACCCCTTGGCCGAGTCAGCTAACTATGGCTACACCTTC.

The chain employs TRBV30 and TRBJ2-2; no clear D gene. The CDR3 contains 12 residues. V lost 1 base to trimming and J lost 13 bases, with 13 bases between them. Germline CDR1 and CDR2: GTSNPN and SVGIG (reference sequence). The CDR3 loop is CAWSDNSRGLFF. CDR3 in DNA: TGTGCCTGGAGTGACAACAGCAGAGGGCTGTTTTTT.

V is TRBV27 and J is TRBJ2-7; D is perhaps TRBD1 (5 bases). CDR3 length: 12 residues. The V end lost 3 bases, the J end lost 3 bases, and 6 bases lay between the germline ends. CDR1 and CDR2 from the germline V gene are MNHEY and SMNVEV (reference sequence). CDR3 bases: TGTGCCAGCAGTTTGACAGACTACGAGCAGTACTTC. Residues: CASSLTDYEQYF.

CDR3 in amino acids: CASSGQGISNQPQHF. The CDR3 DNA reads TGTGCCAGCAGCGGCCAGGGGATTAGCAATCAGCCCCAGCATTTT. The chain employs TRBV6-1 and TRBJ1-5; possible D gene TRBD1, 6 bases. V lost 6 bases and J lost 0, with 12 bases in between. There are 15 residues in the CDR3. Looked up from germline, CDR1 is MNHNS and CDR2 is SASEGT.

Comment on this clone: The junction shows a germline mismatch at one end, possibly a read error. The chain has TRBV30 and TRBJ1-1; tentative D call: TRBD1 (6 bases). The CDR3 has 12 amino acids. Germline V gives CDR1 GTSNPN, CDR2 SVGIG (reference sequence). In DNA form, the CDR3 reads TGTGCCTGGAGTACAGGGAACCCTGAAGCTTTCTTT. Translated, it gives CAWSTGNPEAFF.

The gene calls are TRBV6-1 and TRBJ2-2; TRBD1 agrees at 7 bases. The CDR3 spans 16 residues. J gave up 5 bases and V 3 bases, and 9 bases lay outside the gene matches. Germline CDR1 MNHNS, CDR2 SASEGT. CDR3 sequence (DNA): TGTGCCAGCAGTGAGATTAAGGGGGCAGGAACCGGGGAGCTGTTTTTT. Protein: CASSEIKGAGTGELFF.

The chain's CDR3 is CASSQDRGEGGYEQYF. CDR3 sequence (DNA): TGTGCCAGCAGCCAAGATCGGGGGGAAGGGGGCTACGAGCAGTACTTC. The chain carries TRBV4-2 and TRBJ2-7; weak D call: TRBD2 (7 bases). This CDR3 comprises 16 residues. In germline, CDR1 is LGHNA, CDR2 YNFKEQ. Trimming took off 0 bases at V and 3 bases at J, with 15 bases between the two ends.

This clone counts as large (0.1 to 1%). The CDR3 nucleotides are TGTGCTAGTGGCCCACCTCGGGGGGTTGGTGAAGCTTTCTTT. Translating gives CASGPPRGVGEAFF. The gene calls are TRBV12-5 and TRBJ1-1, with a weak D call TRBD1 (5 bases). CDR3 length: 14 residues. The ends were cut back, 6 bases at V and 7 bases at J, with 18 bases in the middle. CDR1 LGHNT and CDR2 FRNRAP come from the germline V gene.

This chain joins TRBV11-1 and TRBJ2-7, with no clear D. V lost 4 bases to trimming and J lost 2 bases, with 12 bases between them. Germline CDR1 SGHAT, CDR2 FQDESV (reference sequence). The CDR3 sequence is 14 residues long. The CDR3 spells CASSSTNEPYEQYF. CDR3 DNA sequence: TGTGCCAGCAGCTCTACAAACGAACCCTACGAGCAGTACTTC.

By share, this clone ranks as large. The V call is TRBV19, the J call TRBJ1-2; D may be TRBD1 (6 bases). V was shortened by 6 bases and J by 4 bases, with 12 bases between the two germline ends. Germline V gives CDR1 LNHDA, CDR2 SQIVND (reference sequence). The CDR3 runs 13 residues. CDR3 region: CASSHTGTYGYTF. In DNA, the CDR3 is TGTGCCAGTAGCCACACAGGGACCTATGGCTACACCTTC.

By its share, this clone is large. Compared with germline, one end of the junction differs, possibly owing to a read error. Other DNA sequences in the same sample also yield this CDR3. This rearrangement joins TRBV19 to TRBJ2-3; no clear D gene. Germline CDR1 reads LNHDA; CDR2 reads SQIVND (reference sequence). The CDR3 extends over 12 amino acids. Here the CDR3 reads CASSIGTDTQYF. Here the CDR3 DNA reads TGTGCCAGTAGCATAGGCACAGATACGCAGTATTTT.

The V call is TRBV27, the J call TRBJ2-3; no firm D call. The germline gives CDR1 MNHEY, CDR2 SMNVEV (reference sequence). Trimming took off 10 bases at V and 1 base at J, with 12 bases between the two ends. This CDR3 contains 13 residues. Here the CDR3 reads CATASWGTDTQYF. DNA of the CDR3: TGTGCCACCGCAAGTTGGGGCACAGATACGCAGTATTTT.

CDR3: CASRSLGTVPWGYSNQPQHF. In DNA, the CDR3 is TGTGCCAGCAGATCGTTAGGGACAGTCCCTTGGGGATATAGCAATCAGCCCCAGCATTTT. This sequence joins TRBV28 and TRBJ1-5; the match to TRBD1 covers 7 bases. Germline V gives CDR1 MDHEN, CDR2 SYDVKM. The CDR3 has 20 amino acids. Unmatched junction bases numbered 20, after V lost 6 bases and J lost 0 bases.

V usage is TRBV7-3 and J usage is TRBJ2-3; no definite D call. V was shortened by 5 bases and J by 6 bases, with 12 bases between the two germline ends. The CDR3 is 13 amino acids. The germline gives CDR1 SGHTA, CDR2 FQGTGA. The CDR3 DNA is TGTGCCAGCAGCCCCCCCAATCGGGATACGCAGTATTTT. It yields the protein CASSPPNRDTQYF.

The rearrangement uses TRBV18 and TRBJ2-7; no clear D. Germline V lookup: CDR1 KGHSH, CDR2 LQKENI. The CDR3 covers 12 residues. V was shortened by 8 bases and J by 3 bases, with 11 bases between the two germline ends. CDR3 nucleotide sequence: TGTGCCAGCAGCCCCACGGGCTACGAGCAGTACTTC. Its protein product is CASSPTGYEQYF.